Listed here are 20 T cell receptor beta chains from one sample, sequenced in a study of response to subunit inactivated influenza vaccine. MiXCR, run by TCRdb on the RT-PCR reads, gives a single entry per CDR3 protein. The sample lists about 300,000 distinct CDR3 sequences, about a fifth occurring once. The specimen was PBMCs from blood, collected less than 22 months after vaccination. The receptors come from a man between 50 and 69 years old who received an inactivated influenza vaccine.

This clonotype was counted between two and nine times. The V gene is TRBV4-3, the J gene TRBJ1-5; D gene unclear. This CDR3 is built from 14 residues. V was trimmed by 0 bases and J by 6 bases, leaving 9 bases between them. Germline V gene lookup returns CDR1 LGHNA and CDR2 YSLEER. The CDR3 nucleotides read TGCGCCAGCAGCCAAGATTATGTCCCTCAGCCCCAGCATTTT. Protein sequence: CASSQDYVPQPQHF.

This chain joins TRBV20-1 and TRBJ1-4, with TRBD1 matching over 8 bases. CDR3 length: 13 residues. CDR1 is DFQATT and CDR2 is SNEGSKA in the germline V gene (reference sequence). Unmatched junction bases numbered 11, after V lost 5 bases and J lost 12 bases. CDR3 protein: CSAYRGLLGELFF. In nucleotides, the CDR3 is TGCAGTGCTTACAGGGGGTTACTCGGGGAACTGTTTTTT.

The chain employs TRBV4-1 and TRBJ2-3, with 8 bases fitting TRBD2. The V segment lost 2 bases and the J segment 4 bases; nucleotides outside the gene matches: 8. There are 16 residues in the CDR3. CDR1 is MGHRA and CDR2 is YSYEKL in the germline V gene. The CDR3 reads CASSQRERENADTQYF. CDR3 DNA sequence: TGCGCCAGCAGCCAACGCGAGCGGGAGAATGCAGATACGCAGTATTTT.

The genes are TRBV6-2 or TRBV6-3 and TRBJ2-5; 7 bases map to TRBD2. The V gene's germline CDR1 is MNHEY and CDR2 SVGEGT. Trimming removed 0 bases from V and 3 bases from J; junction bases left unmatched: 4. There are 15 residues in the CDR3. The CDR3 spells CASSYSSLAEETQYF. The DNA for the CDR3 is TGTGCCAGCAGTTACTCGAGTCTAGCGGAAGAGACCCAGTACTTC.

V usage is TRBV7-6 and J usage is TRBJ2-3; D gene unclear. The V end lost 1 base, the J end lost 2 bases, and 7 bases lay between the germline ends. The germline V gene has CDR1 SGHVS and CDR2 FNYEAQ. The CDR3 consists of 14 residues. The CDR3 region is CASSLVTSTDTQYF. The DNA for the CDR3 is TGTGCCAGCAGCTTAGTTACTTCCACAGATACGCAGTATTTT.

The chain employs TRBV12-3 or TRBV12-4 and TRBJ2-5; TRBD1 agrees at 9 bases. V lost 3 bases, J lost 4 bases, and 9 bases stayed unmatched. This CDR3 region has 16 residues. The CDR3 DNA reads TGTGCCAGCAGTTTCGGGACAGGGAAAGGCGGAGAGACCCAGTACTTC. This encodes CASSFGTGKGGETQYF.

The V gene is TRBV25-1, the J gene TRBJ2-5; 7 bases are shared with TRBD2. CDR1 MGHDK and CDR2 SYGVNS come from the germline V gene. The CDR3 length is 14 residues. V trimming: 3 bases; J trimming: 4 bases; junction bases outside the gene matches: 5. CDR3 region: CASSDWGGGETQYF. CDR3 DNA: TGTGCCAGCAGTGATTGGGGGGGAGGAGAGACCCAGTACTTC.

The V and J genes are TRBV2 and TRBJ2-2; D is possibly TRBD2 (6 bases). In germline, CDR1 is SNHLY, CDR2 FYNNEI. The CDR3 is 15 amino acids. V lost 6 bases, J lost 2 bases, and 13 bases lay in between. The CDR3 loop reads CASRMRDLNTGELFF. The DNA of the CDR3 is TGTGCCAGCAGGATGCGGGACTTAAACACCGGGGAGCTGTTTTTT. The full variable domain, with the rest looked up from reference TRBV2 and TRBJ2-2, is EPEVTQTPSHQVTQMGQEVILRCVPISNHLYFYWYRQILGQKVEFLVSFYNNEISEKSEIFDDQFSVERPDGSNFTLKIRSTKLEDSAMYFCASRMRDLNTGELFFGEGSRLTVL.

This clonotype was recorded at least ten times. This rearrangement joins TRBV5-1 to TRBJ1-1; a weak D match, TRBD1 (6 bases). Germline-derived CDR1 and CDR2 are SGHRS and YFSETQ. V dropped 2 bases and J dropped 2 bases, with 10 bases sitting between them. The CDR3 extends over 14 amino acids. CDR3 coding DNA: TGCGCCAGCAGCTTACAGGGCCCTAACACTGAAGCTTTCTTT. This encodes CASSLQGPNTEAFF.

The chain has TRBV7-6 and TRBJ1-1, with D tentatively TRBD1 (6 bases). The CDR3 contains 14 residues. From germline, CDR1 is SGHVS and CDR2 FNYEAQ. V lost 4 bases and J 3 bases, leaving 12 bases between the germline ends. CDR3 coding DNA: TGTGCCAGCAGCTCCGGGAGGGGGGACACTGAAGCTTTCTTT. Translation: CASSSGRGDTEAFF. Using reference TRBV7-6 and TRBJ1-1 for the parts outside the CDR3, the full variable domain is GAGVSQSPRYKVTKRGQDVALRCDPISGHVSLYWYRQALGQGPEFLTYFNYEAQQDKSGLPNDRFSAERPEGSISTLTIQRTEQRDSAMYRCASSSGRGDTEAFFGQGTRLTVV.

The rearrangement joins TRBV28 to TRBJ1-2; perhaps TRBD1 as D (6 bases). Germline CDR1 MDHEN, CDR2 SYDVKM. Trimming shortened V by 5 bases and J by 8 bases, and 27 bases separated the two germline ends. This CDR3 region has 17 residues. CDR3 DNA: TGTGCCAGCAGTCCCCATATGACCCCTACAGGGTTGGAGGGCTACACCTTC. Amino acids: CASSPHMTPTGLEGYTF.

At least ten counts were recorded for this clonotype. J is TRBJ2-2 and V is TRBV6-2 or TRBV6-3; the match to TRBD2 covers 9 bases. Germline V CDR1 and CDR2: MNHEY, SVGEGT. The CDR3 has 12 amino acids. With V trimmed by 8 bases and J by 6 bases, 1 base remained unmatched. CDR3 in DNA: TGTGCCAGCGGACTAGCGCCCGGGGAGCTGTTTTTT. The encoded protein is CASGLAPGELFF.

This clonotype was observed a handful of times. The chain carries TRBV2 and TRBJ1-1; D is uncertain. Between the trimmed V and J ends, which lost 2 bases and 4 bases, there was a span of 11 bases. This CDR3 is 14 amino acids long. Germline V gene lookup returns CDR1 SNHLY and CDR2 FYNNEI. In DNA form, the CDR3 reads TGTGCCAGCAGTGAATTGTTGGGTGCCACTGAAGCTTTCTTT. It encodes CASSELLGATEAFF.

The chain joins TRBV11-1 to TRBJ2-7; TRBD1 is a possible D gene (6 bases). CDR1 is SGHAT and CDR2 is FQDESV in the germline V gene (reference sequence). The CDR3 contains 14 residues. The V and J ends lost 2 bases and 2 bases respectively, with 10 bases between them. The CDR3 coding sequence is TGTGCCAGCAGCTTAATAGACAGGACCTACGAGCAGTACTTC. Protein product: CASSLIDRTYEQYF.

The sample holds many counts of this clonotype. This chain links TRBV27 with TRBJ1-6; the D gene is possibly TRBD1 (6 bases). Germline values: CDR1 MNHEY, CDR2 SMNVEV (reference sequence). The length of the CDR3 is 13 residues. Between the trimmed V and J ends, which lost 6 bases and 10 bases, there was a span of 13 bases. The CDR3: CASRSDSRSPLHF. The CDR3 region has the DNA TGTGCCAGCAGGTCGGACAGTAGGTCACCCCTCCACTTT.

The rearrangement links TRBV5-6 to TRBJ1-4, with 8 bases that match TRBD1. The CDR3 consists of 15 residues. V lost 3 bases and J lost 8; bases outside the gene matches: 9. Germline V CDR1 and CDR2: SGHDT, YYEEEE. CDR3 sequence (DNA): TGTGCCAGCAGCTACGGGACTGGGACAGGCGAAAAACTGTTTTTT. Its protein is CASSYGTGTGEKLFF. Full variable domain (missing parts from reference TRBV5-6 and TRBJ1-4): DAGVTQSPTHLIKTRGQQVTLRCSPKSGHDTVSWYQQALGQGPQFIFQYYEEEERQRGNFPDRFSGHQFPNYSSELNVNALLLGDSALYLCASSYGTGTGEKLFFGSGTQLSVL.

The chain is built from TRBV10-3 and TRBJ2-5; D unclear. Per germline, CDR1 ENHRY and CDR2 SYGVKD. This CDR3 contains 18 residues. Trimming left V 0 bases short and J 5 bases short, with 22 bases between. The CDR3 DNA reads TGTGCCATCAGTGAGTCTAGAACACGGCAGATAATCGGGGAGACCCAGTACTTC. Protein sequence: CAISESRTRQIIGETQYF.

This clonotype was recorded a few times. The rearrangement uses TRBV18 and TRBJ2-7; TRBD1 matches at 8 bases. This CDR3 comprises 14 residues. Per the germline V gene, CDR1 is KGHSH and CDR2 is LQKENI. Losses at the gene ends were 5 bases for V and 6 bases for J; bases not matched to a gene: 9. As DNA, the CDR3 is TGTGCCAGCTCATACAGGGGGTCTTCGGTCGAGCAGTACTTC. This codes for CASSYRGSSVEQYF. The whole variable domain, filled in from reference TRBV18 and TRBJ2-7, reads NAGVMQNPRHLVRRRGQEARLRCSPMKGHSHVYWYRQLPEEGLKFMVYLQKENIIDESGMPKERFSAEFPKEGPSILRIQQVVRGDSAAYFCASSYRGSSVEQYFGPGTRLTVT.

The chain has TRBV28 and TRBJ2-7; no reliable D call. The CDR3 runs to 11 residues. CDR1 is MDHEN and CDR2 is SYDVKM in the germline V gene. The V end lost 3 bases, the J end lost 6 bases, and 6 bases lay between the germline ends. CDR3 coding DNA: TGTGCCAGCAGTTTGAGTGGCGAGCAGTACTTC. Encoded protein: CASSLSGEQYF.

This clonotype was counted many times. This chain uses TRBV7-6 with TRBJ1-4, with D unclear. CDR1 SGHVS and CDR2 FNYEAQ come from the germline V gene. This CDR3 has 15 amino acids. Trimming removed 1 base from V and 7 bases from J, with 13 bases in between. DNA for the CDR3: TGTGCCAGCAGCTTAGATAACAGCTTGGTTGAAAAACTGTTTTTT. Residues: CASSLDNSLVEKLFF.